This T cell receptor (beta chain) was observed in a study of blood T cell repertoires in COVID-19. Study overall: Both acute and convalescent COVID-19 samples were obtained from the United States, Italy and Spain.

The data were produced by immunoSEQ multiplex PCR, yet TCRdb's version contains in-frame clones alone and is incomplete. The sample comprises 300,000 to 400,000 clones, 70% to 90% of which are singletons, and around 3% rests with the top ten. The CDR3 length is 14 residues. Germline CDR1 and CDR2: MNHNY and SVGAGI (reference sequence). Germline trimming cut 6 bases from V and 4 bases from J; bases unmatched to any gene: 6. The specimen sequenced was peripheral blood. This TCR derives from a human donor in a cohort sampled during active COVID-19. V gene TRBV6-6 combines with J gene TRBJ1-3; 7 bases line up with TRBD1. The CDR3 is CASSRQGLGNTIYF. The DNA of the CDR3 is TGTGCCAGCAGCAGACAGGGTCTCGGAAACACCATATATTTT.